The sequence of this T cell receptor beta chain was determined in a study of chemoradiotherapy in HPV16-positive cancers. Study background: Candidate HPV-specific clones and shared TCR motifs came from two HPV16-positive patients. General study findings and limits: Only two HPV16-positive patients supplied the functional HPV-specificity definition.

Germline V gene lookup returns CDR1 MRHNA and CDR2 SNTAGT. The CDR3 has 15 residues. The V gene end was trimmed by 4 bases and the J gene end by 7 bases; junction bases not matched to a gene: 9. Concerning this clone itself: Antigen: not known.

TCRdb's copy holds only in-frame clones and misses some; the assay was immunoSEQ multiplex PCR. The sample yields some 11,000 clones, roughly 63% seen once. Collection of the sample occurred from a patient who underwent chemoradiotherapy. V usage is TRBV6-4 and J usage is TRBJ2-2, with TRBD2 matching over 7 bases. This TCR was recovered from a human donor with HPV-associated anogenital cancer. As DNA, the CDR3 is TGTGCCAGCAGTGCAACTAGCGAGCGGGGCGGGGAGCTGTTTTTT. Amino acids: CASSATSERGGELFF.